The source of this TCR beta chain is a study of CD8 T cell repertoires and HIV-1 epitope variants. Looking at the study overall: An uncultured baseline aliquot held 1M T cells.

Clones were read by immunoSEQ multiplex PCR, and TCRdb kept only the in-frame ones, dropping some. Of roughly 100,000 clones in the sample, around 75% were seen once. Germline CDR1 is MDHEN and CDR2 is SYDVKM. The V segment lost 5 bases and the J segment 0 bases; nucleotides outside the gene matches: 9. This CDR3 region has 17 residues. The V and J genes are TRBV28 and TRBJ2-1; the match to TRBD2 covers 8 bases. The clonotype comes from a male donor with HIV. Sequencing was performed on uncultured baseline CD8+ T cells from peripheral blood mononuclear cells (PBMCs). CDR3 DNA sequence: TGTGCCAGCAGTGTAGCGAGGAGCGGGAGCTCCTACAATGAGCAGTTCTTC. Amino acid sequence: CASSVARSGSSYNEQFF.